The rows below give T cell receptor beta chains drawn from one sample of a study of cytomegalovirus exposure and HLA in healthy donors. Assay used: immunoSEQ multiplex PCR; TCRdb lists only in-frame clones, some missing. The data hold 300,000 to 400,000 clones, with roughly 90% observed a single time. Sequenced sample: PBMCs. These TCRs come from a woman aged 18-29 years in good health and CMV-seronegative. Both conserved end residues are part of each CDR3. D genes are given only for firm matches. Where a row states a size, it is once, few, many or the class of an expanded clone; other rows omit it.

v_gene: TRBV27; d_gene: .; abundance: .; j_gene: TRBJ2-2; CDR3nt: TGTGCCAGCAGTTTGTTCGCGAACACCGGGGAGCTGTTTTTT; CDR3aa: CASSLFANTGELFF
v_gene: TRBV7-9; d_gene: TRBD1; abundance: .; j_gene: TRBJ1-1; CDR3nt: TGTGCCAGCAGCTCACCTCGGACAGGTCCCCGATTGAACACTGAAGCTTTCTTT; CDR3aa: CASSSPRTGPRLNTEAFF
v_gene: TRBV18; d_gene: TRBD2; abundance: .; j_gene: TRBJ2-1; CDR3nt: TGTGCCAGCTCACCCGGACTAGCGGGAGGGACTGAGCAGTTCTTC; CDR3aa: CASSPGLAGGTEQFF
v_gene: TRBV27; d_gene: TRBD2; abundance: .; j_gene: TRBJ2-3; CDR3nt: TGTGCCAGCAGTTTTAGCGGGGGGTATTTCGCAGATACGCAGTATTTT; CDR3aa: CASSFSGGYFADTQYF
v_gene: TRBV2; d_gene: .; abundance: once; j_gene: TRBJ2-1; CDR3nt: TGTGCCAGCAGCCCCACTTTGAGCTCCTACAATGAGCAGTTCTTC; CDR3aa: CASSPTLSSYNEQFF
v_gene: TRBV27; d_gene: TRBD2; abundance: .; j_gene: TRBJ2-7; CDR3nt: TGTGCCAGCGGACTAGCGGGCCCCTACGAGCAGTACTTC; CDR3aa: CASGLAGPYEQYF
v_gene: TRBV30; d_gene: TRBD1; abundance: few; j_gene: TRBJ1-1; CDR3nt: TGTGCCCGACAGGGGACGAACACTGAAGCTTTCTTT; CDR3aa: CARQGTNTEAFF
v_gene: TRBV28; d_gene: TRBD2; abundance: .; j_gene: TRBJ2-7; CDR3nt: TGTGCCAGCAGTTTTCCCAACCCAGCGGGGCGAGACACATACTACGAGCAGTACTTC; CDR3aa: CASSFPNPAGRDTYYEQYF
v_gene: TRBV5-6; d_gene: .; abundance: .; j_gene: TRBJ2-7; CDR3nt: TGTGCCAGCAGCTTGGTAACAGGTGGCGAGCAGTACTTC; CDR3aa: CASSLVTGGEQYF
v_gene: TRBV29-1; d_gene: .; abundance: .; j_gene: TRBJ1-1; CDR3nt: TGCAGCGCTGGGAGTATGAACACTGAAGCTTTCTTT; CDR3aa: CSAGSMNTEAFF